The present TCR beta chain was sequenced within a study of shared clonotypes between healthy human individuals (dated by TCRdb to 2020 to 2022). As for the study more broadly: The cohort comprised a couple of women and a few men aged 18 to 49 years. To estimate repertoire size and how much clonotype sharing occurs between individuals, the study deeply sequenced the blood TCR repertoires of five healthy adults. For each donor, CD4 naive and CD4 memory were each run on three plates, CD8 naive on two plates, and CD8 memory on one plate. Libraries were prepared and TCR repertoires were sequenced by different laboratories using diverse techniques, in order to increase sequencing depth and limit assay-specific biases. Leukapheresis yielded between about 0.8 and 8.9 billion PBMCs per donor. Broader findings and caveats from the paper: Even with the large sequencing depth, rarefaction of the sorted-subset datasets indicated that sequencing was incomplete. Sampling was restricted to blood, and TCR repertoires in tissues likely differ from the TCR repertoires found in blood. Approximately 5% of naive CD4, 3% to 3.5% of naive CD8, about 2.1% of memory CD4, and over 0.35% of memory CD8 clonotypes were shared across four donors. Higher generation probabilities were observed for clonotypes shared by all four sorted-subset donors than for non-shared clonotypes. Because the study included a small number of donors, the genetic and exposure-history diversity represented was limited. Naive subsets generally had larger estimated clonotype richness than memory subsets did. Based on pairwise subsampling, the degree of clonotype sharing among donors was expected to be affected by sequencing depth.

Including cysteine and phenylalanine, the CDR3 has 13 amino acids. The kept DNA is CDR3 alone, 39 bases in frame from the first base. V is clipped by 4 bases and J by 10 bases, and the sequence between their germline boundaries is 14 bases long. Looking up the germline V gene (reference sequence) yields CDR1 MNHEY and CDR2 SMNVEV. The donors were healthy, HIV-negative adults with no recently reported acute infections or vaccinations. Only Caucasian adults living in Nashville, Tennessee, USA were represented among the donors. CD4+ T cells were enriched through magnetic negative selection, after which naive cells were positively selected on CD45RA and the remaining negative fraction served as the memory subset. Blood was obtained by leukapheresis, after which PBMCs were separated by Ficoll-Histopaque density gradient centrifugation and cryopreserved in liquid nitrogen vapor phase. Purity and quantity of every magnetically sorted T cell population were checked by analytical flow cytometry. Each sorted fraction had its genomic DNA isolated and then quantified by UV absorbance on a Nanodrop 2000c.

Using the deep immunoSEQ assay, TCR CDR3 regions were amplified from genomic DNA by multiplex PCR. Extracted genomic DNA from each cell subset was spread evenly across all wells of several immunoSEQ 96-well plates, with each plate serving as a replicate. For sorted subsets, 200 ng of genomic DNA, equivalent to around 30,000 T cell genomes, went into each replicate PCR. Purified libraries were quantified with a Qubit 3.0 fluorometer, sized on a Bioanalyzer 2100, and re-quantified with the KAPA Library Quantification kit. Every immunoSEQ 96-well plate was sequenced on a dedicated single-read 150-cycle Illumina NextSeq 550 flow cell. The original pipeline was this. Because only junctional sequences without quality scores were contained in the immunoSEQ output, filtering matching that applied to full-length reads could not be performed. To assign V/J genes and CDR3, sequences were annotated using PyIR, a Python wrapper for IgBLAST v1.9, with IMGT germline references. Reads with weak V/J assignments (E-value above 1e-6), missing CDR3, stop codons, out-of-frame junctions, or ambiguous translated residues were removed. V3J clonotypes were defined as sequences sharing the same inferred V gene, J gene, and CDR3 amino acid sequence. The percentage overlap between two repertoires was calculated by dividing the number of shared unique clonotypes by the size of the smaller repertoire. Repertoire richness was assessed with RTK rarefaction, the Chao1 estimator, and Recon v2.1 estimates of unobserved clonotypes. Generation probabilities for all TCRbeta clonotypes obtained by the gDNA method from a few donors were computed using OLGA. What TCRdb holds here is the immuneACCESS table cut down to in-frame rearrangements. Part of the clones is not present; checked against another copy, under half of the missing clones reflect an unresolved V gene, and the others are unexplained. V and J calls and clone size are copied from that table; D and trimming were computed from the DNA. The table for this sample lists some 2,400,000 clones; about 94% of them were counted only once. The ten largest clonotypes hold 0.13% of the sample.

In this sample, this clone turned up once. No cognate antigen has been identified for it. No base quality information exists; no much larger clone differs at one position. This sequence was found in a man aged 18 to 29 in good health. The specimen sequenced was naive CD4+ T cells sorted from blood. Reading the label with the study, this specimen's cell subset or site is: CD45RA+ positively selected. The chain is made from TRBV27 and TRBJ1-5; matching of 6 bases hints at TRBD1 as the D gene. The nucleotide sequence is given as TGTGCCAGCAGTTCAGGGGTTGGTTCCCCCCAGCATTTT. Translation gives CASSSGVGSPQHF.